One sample yielded the 15 T cell receptor beta chains listed below, sequenced in a study of human T cells and chemical hapten exposure. MiXCR was run by TCRdb on the RACE reads, yielding one entry per CDR3 protein. The data contain around 330,000 distinct CDR3 sequences, 4.5% to 7% of them singletons. Described time point: pre-sensitization, week 0. As for treatment: therapeutic diphenylcyclopropenone sensitization with weekly scalp DPC. This specimen consisted of whole blood, obtained in connection with sensitization to the hapten diphenylcyclopropenone (DPC). These receptors were taken from a woman aged 18 to 35 with alopecia areata. Some clones in this sample may be carry-over from other donors' samples.

This clonotype turned up a few times. The junction and the germline gene differ at one end; a read error may be behind it. DNA of the CDR3: TGTGCCAGCACCTTGACGGGACAGTTAAATGAAAAACTGTTTTTT. It codes for CASTLTGQLNEKLFF. The genes are TRBV5-5 and TRBJ1-4; 7 bases line up with TRBD1. The CDR3 is made up of 15 amino acids. The germline CDR1 and CDR2 sequences are SGHKS and YYEKEE (reference sequence).

This clonotype was recorded at least ten times. V gene TRBV9 combines with J gene TRBJ1-6; D call uncertain. Germline-derived CDR1 and CDR2 are SGDLS and YYNGEE. This CDR3 is built from 14 residues. V lost 2 bases to trimming and J lost 4 bases, with 7 bases between them. The CDR3 nucleotides are TGTGCCAGCAGCGTGGATGCTTATAATTCACCCCTCCACTTT. As protein: CASSVDAYNSPLHF.

J is TRBJ1-1 and V is TRBV5-1; TRBD1 agrees at 8 bases. The trim removed 4 bases at V and 7 bases at J, leaving 6 bases unmatched. This CDR3 has 13 amino acids. The germline V gene has CDR1 SGHRS and CDR2 YFSETQ. CDR3 in DNA: TGCGCCAGCAGCCTCAGGACAGGGAGTGAAGCTTTCTTT. This sequence encodes CASSLRTGSEAFF.

This clonotype has only a few counts. CDR3 amino acids: CASTTSTSNSPLHF. DNA of the CDR3: TGTGCCAGCACCACATCAACCAGTAATTCACCCCTCCACTTT. The V gene is TRBV6-2 or TRBV6-3, the J gene TRBJ1-6; the D is unclear. This CDR3 is built from 14 residues. The V gene lost 7 bases and the J gene lost 6 bases, with 13 bases spanning the gap. Germline CDR1 and CDR2: MNHEY and SVGEGT.

This chain uses TRBV5-1 with TRBJ2-5; TRBD2 matches at 12 bases. The length of the CDR3 is 15 residues. From germline, CDR1 is SGHRS and CDR2 YFSETQ. V lost 0 bases and J lost 5; bases outside the gene matches: 2. CDR3: CASSLVGTSGETQYF. CDR3 nucleotide sequence: TGCGCCAGCAGCTTGGTGGGGACTAGCGGGGAGACCCAGTACTTC. The variable domain in full, with the rest retrieved from reference TRBV5-1 and TRBJ2-5, is KAGVTQTPRYLIKTRGQQVTLSCSPISGHRSVSWYQQTPGQGLQFLFEYFSETQRNKGNFPGRFSGRQFSNSRSEMNVSTLELGDSALYLCASSLVGTSGETQYFGPGTRLLVL.

This chain's CDR3 is CASRNERGGRDEQFF. For the CDR3, the DNA is TGTGCCAGCAGAAACGAGCGGGGGGGCAGGGATGAGCAGTTCTTC. V usage is TRBV6-2 or TRBV6-3 and J usage is TRBJ2-1; 10 bases match TRBD2. Germline V gives CDR1 MNHEY, CDR2 SVGEGT. The V segment lost 6 bases and the J segment 8 bases; nucleotides outside the gene matches: 10. This CDR3 spans 15 amino acids.

This rearrangement joins TRBV11-1 to TRBJ2-3; 9 bases match TRBD2. V lost 1 base and J lost 3; bases outside the gene matches: 5. CDR1 SGHAT and CDR2 FQDESV come from the germline V gene (reference sequence). This CDR3 is 16 amino acids long. DNA of the CDR3: TGTGCCAGCAGCTTAGAAGCGGGGGGCCGGACAGATACGCAGTATTTT. This sequence encodes CASSLEAGGRTDTQYF. Combining the CDR3 with reference TRBV11-1 and TRBJ2-3 gives the whole variable domain EAEVAQSPRYKITEKSQAVAFWCDPISGHATLYWYRQILGQGPELLVQFQDESVVDDSQLPKDRFSAERLKGVDSTLKIQPAELGDSAMYLCASSLEAGGRTDTQYFGPGTRLTVL.

This chain joins TRBV20-1 and TRBJ1-1; the match to TRBD1 covers 10 bases. The length of the CDR3 is 12 residues. Germline CDR1 and CDR2: DFQATT and SNEGSKA (reference sequence). The V and J ends lost 4 bases and 11 bases, in that order; junction bases with no gene match: 7. The CDR3 nucleotides read TGCAGTGCTATTCGACAGGGGGCCTTTGCTTTCTTT. The encoded protein is CSAIRQGAFAFF.

The rearrangement uses TRBV9 and TRBJ2-3, with no clear D. Germline V gene data show CDR1 as SGDLS and CDR2 as YYNGEE. This CDR3 comprises 15 residues. V was clipped by 2 bases and J by 4 bases, with 14 bases between them. The chain's CDR3 is CASSVRSLNADTQYF. CDR3 DNA sequence: TGTGCCAGCAGCGTTCGGTCCCTTAACGCAGATACGCAGTATTTT.

This clonotype occurred many times. The rearrangement joins TRBV9 to TRBJ1-6, with no clear D. CDR1 and CDR2 (germline): SGDLS, YYNGEE. V lost 4 bases to trimming and J lost 0 bases, with 11 bases between them. The CDR3 length is 16 residues. CDR3 sequence: CASSSTVSSYNSPLHF. CDR3 in DNA: TGTGCCAGCAGCTCCACAGTGAGCTCCTATAATTCACCCCTCCACTTT.

V gene TRBV4-1 combines with J gene TRBJ2-7; 7 bases are a match to TRBD1. Germline V gives CDR1 MGHRA, CDR2 YSYEKL. The CDR3 is made up of 15 amino acids. Trimming took 1 base from V and 2 from J; bases not matched to a gene: 5. The CDR3 here is CASSQAQGLAYEQYF. The CDR3 nucleotides are TGCGCCAGCAGCCAAGCACAGGGGTTAGCCTACGAGCAGTACTTC.

This clonotype was recorded many times. The chain has TRBV21-1 and TRBJ1-6. TRBV21-1 counts as a pseudogene. CDR3 size: 14 residues. CDR3 loop: CASSKIRDSPPLHF. The CDR3 DNA reads as TGTGCCAGCAGCAAAATAAGGGATAGTCCACCCCTCCACTTT.

At least ten counts were recorded for this clonotype. The rearrangement joins TRBV6-5 to TRBJ1-4; D is ambiguous. Germline CDR1 reads MNHEY; CDR2 reads SVGAGI. Trimming removed 5 bases from V and 0 bases from J, with 13 bases in between. This CDR3 spans 16 amino acids. The CDR3 nucleotides are TGTGCCAGCAGTCGATCCTCGAGCGCAACTAATGAAAAACTGTTTTTT. Amino acid sequence: CASSRSSSATNEKLFF.

This clonotype was seen a handful of times. The V call is TRBV5-6, the J call TRBJ1-6; no reliable D call. CDR3 length: 13 residues. With 0 bases removed from V and 8 bases from J, the gap between germline ends came to 6 bases. Germline V gene lookup returns CDR1 SGHDT and CDR2 YYEEEE. CDR3 protein: CASSLDSYSPLHF. In DNA, the CDR3 is TGTGCCAGCAGCTTGGACAGTTATTCACCCCTCCACTTT.

This chain links TRBV20-1 with TRBJ1-3; tentatively, D is TRBD1 (5 bases). V lost 0 bases and J 4 bases, leaving 13 bases between the germline ends. From germline, CDR1 is DFQATT and CDR2 SNEGSKA (reference sequence). This CDR3 region has 15 residues. The CDR3 region has the DNA TGCAGTGCTAGAGATTCAGGGCGGCCCGGAAACACCATATATTTT. Residues: CSARDSGRPGNTIYF.